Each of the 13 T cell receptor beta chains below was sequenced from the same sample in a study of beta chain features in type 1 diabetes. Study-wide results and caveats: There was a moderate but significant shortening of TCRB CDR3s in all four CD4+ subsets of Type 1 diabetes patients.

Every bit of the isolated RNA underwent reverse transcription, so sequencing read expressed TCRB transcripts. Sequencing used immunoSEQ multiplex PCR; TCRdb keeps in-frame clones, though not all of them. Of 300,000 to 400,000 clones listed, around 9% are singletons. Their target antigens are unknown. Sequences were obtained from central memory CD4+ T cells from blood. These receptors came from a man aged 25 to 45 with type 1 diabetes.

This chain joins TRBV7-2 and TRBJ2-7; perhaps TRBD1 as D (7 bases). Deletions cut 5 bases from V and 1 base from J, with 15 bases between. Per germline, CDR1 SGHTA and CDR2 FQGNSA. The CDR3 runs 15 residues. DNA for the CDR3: TGTGCCAGCAGCGGGCGGGACAGATCATCCTACGAGCAGTACTTC. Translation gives CASSGRDRSSYEQYF.

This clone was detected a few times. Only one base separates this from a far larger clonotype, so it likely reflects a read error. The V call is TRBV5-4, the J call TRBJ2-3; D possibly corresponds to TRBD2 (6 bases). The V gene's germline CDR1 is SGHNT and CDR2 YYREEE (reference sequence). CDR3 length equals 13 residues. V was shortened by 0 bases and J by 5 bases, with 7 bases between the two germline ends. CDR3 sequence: CASSLAGEDTQYF. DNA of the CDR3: TGTGCCAGCAGCTTGGCGGGGGAAGATACGCAGTATTTT.

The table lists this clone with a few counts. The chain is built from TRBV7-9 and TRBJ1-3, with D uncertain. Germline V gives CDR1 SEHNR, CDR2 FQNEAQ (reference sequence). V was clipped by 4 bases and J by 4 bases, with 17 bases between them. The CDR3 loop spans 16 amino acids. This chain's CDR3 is CASSSHNLVVGNTIYF. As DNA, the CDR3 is TGTGCCAGCAGCTCCCATAATTTGGTGGTAGGAAACACCATATATTTT.

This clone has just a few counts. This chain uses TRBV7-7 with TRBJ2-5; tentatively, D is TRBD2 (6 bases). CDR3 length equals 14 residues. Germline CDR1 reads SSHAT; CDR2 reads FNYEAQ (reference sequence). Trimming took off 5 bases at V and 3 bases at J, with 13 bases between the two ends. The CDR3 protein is CASSALAHEETQYF. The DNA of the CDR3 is TGTGCCAGCAGCGCGCTAGCGCACGAAGAGACCCAGTACTTC.

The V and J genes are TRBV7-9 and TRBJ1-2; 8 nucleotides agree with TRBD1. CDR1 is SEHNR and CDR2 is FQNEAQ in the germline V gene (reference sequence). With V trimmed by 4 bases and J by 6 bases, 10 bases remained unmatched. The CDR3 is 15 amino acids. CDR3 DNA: TGTGCCAGCAGCTCAACAGGGGGAAACAGGGATGGCTACACCTTC. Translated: CASSSTGGNRDGYTF.

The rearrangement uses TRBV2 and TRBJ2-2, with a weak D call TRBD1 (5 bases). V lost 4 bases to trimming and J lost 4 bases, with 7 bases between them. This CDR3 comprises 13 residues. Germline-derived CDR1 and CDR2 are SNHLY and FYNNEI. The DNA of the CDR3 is TGTGCCAGCAGTGGACAGTTCACCGGGGAGCTGTTTTTT. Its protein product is CASSGQFTGELFF.

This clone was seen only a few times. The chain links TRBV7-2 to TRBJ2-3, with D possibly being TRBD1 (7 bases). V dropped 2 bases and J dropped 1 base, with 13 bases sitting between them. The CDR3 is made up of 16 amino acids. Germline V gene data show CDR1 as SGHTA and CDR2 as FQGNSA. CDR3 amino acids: CASSLQGGPRTDTQYF. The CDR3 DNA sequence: TGTGCCAGCAGCTTACAGGGGGGCCCCCGCACAGATACGCAGTATTTT.

CDR3 in amino acids: CASTEGAGGTDTQYF. In DNA form, the CDR3 reads TGCGCCAGCACGGAAGGGGCAGGGGGCACAGATACGCAGTATTTT. This sequence joins TRBV5-1 and TRBJ2-3; TRBD1 might be the D (6 bases). Germline V lookup: CDR1 SGHRS, CDR2 YFSETQ. Trimming took 6 bases from V and 1 from J, leaving 15 bases between them. The CDR3 spans 15 residues. The full variable domain, its missing parts supplied by reference TRBV5-1 and TRBJ2-3, is KAGVTQTPRYLIKTRGQQVTLSCSPISGHRSVSWYQQTPGQGLQFLFEYFSETQRNKGNFPGRFSGRQFSNSRSEMNVSTLELGDSALYLCASTEGAGGTDTQYFGPGTRLTVL.

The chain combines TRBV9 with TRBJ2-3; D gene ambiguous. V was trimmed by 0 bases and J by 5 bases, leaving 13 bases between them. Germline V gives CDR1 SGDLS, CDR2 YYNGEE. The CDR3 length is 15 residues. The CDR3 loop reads CASSVVGSTGDTQYF. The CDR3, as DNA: TGTGCCAGCAGCGTAGTAGGGTCTACCGGAGATACGCAGTATTTT.

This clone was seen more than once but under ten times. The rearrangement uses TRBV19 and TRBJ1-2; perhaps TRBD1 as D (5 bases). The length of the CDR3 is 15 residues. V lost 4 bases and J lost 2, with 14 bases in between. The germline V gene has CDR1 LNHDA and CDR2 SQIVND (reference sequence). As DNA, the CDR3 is TGTGCCAGTAGTACCGGAAACGGGGGAAACTATGGCTACACCTTC. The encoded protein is CASSTGNGGNYGYTF.

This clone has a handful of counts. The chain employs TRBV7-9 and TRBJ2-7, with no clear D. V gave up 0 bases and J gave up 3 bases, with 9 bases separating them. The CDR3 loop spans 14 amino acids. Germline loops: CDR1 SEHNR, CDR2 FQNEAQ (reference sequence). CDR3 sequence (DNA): TGTGCCAGCAGCTTAGCCCTTATGGGCTACGAGCAGTACTTC. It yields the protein CASSLALMGYEQYF.

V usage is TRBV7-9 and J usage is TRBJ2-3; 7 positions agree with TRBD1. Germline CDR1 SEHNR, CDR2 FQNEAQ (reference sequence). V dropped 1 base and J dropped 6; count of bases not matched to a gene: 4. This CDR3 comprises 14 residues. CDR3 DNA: TGTGCCAGCAGCTTAGAAAGGGGGCACGATACGCAGTATTTT. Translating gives CASSLERGHDTQYF.

CDR3: CRSSYEAFF. In DNA, the CDR3 is TGCAGATCCTCCTATGAAGCTTTCTTT. This sequence joins TRBV20-1 and TRBJ1-1, with unresolved D. The CDR3 totals 9 residues. Germline CDR1 reads DFQATT; CDR2 reads SNEGSKA (reference sequence).